This T cell receptor (beta chain) came from a study of identical twins. Concerning this clonotype itself: Its antigen remains unidentified.

Overall study results and limits: An excess of low generation probability was shown by twin-shared out-of-frame alpha sequences. Monozygotic twin pairs showed more out-of-frame TCR alpha sharing than models estimated. Clonotypes of the beta chain that were abundant in cord blood carried fewer insertions (memory repertoires showed none).

After template switching added a universal primer site, the resulting cDNA carried unique molecular identifiers. A single record per CDR3 protein comes from TCRdb applying MiXCR to the 5' RACE reads. The sample has 400,000 or so distinct CDR3 sequences; roughly 10% are singletons. In germline, CDR1 is MNHEY, CDR2 SVGEGT. The CDR3 runs to 12 residues. J was trimmed by 5 bases and V by 6 bases; bases with no gene match: 0. The source material was naive T cells sorted from blood. V and J are TRBV6-2 or TRBV6-3 and TRBJ2-3; 9 bases are a match to TRBD1. The TCR comes from a woman aged 45-60 years in good health. CDR3 sequence: CASRDRGDTQYF. The CDR3 DNA is TGTGCCAGCAGGGACAGGGGAGATACGCAGTATTTT.